The 11 T cell receptor beta chains presented below share a single source sample, sequenced in a study of T-cell reconstitution after alpha-beta-depleted transplantation in children. The library targeted TCRbeta and was prepared with unique molecular identifiers. Via MiXCR, TCRdb re-called the PCR reads, giving one row per CDR3 protein. The top ten hold about 5.6% of the sample, which has almost 500,000 distinct CDR3 sequences, around 12% seen once. This sample comprised PBMCs from the stem cell graft donor, obtained from the stem cell graft. Source of these receptors: a human donor who donated a stem cell graft to a child with combined immunodeficiency.

This clonotype came up a few times. V and J are TRBV15 and TRBJ2-6; unclear D gene. The CDR3 loop spans 17 amino acids. Trimming removed 5 bases at V and 0 bases at J, with 14 bases between. Looked up from germline, CDR1 is LNHNV and CDR2 is YYDKDF (reference sequence). The CDR3 bases are TGTGCCACCAGCGGACCGACTGCTAACTCTGGGGCCAACGTCCTGACTTTC. Translation gives CATSGPTANSGANVLTF.

There are a few counts of this clonotype. This chain connects TRBV4-1 to TRBJ2-5; TRBD2 is a possible D gene (6 bases). The CDR3 totals 15 residues. The V gene lost 1 base and the J gene lost 2 bases, with 11 bases spanning the gap. Germline loops: CDR1 MGHRA, CDR2 YSYEKL. CDR3 sequence (DNA): TGCGCCAGCAGCCAAGGGCGGGACTGGCAAGAGACCCAGTACTTC. This sequence encodes CASSQGRDWQETQYF.

This clonotype was observed many times. The chain joins TRBV12-3 or TRBV12-4 to TRBJ1-2; possible D gene TRBD1, 5 bases. Trimming removed 3 bases at V and 2 bases at J, with 10 bases between. The CDR3 is 14 amino acids. CDR3 residues: CASSFREGNYGYTF. The CDR3 nucleotides read TGTGCCAGCAGTTTCAGGGAAGGGAACTATGGCTACACCTTC.

This clonotype was found a few times. V gene TRBV28 combines with J gene TRBJ1-4, with D tentatively TRBD1 (6 bases). This CDR3 is built from 15 residues. Trimming cost V 3 bases and J 5 bases, with 13 bases left between them. In germline, CDR1 is MDHEN, CDR2 SYDVKM. The DNA for the CDR3 is TGTGCCAGCAGTTTGACCGGGACACCGAATGAAAAACTGTTTTTT. It codes for CASSLTGTPNEKLFF.

The chain combines TRBV7-9 with TRBJ2-1, with D hard to call. CDR1 is SEHNR and CDR2 is FQNEAQ in the germline V gene (reference sequence). The CDR3 is 13 residues long. V lost 5 bases to trimming and J lost 9 bases, with 14 bases between them. The CDR3 is CASSPPFMSEQFF. CDR3 nucleotide sequence: TGTGCCAGCAGCCCCCCCTTTATGAGTGAGCAGTTCTTC. The complete variable domain, with remaining parts taken from reference TRBV7-9 and TRBJ2-1, reads DTGVSQNPRHKITKRGQNVTFRCDPISEHNRLYWYRQTLGQGPEFLTYFQNEAQLEKSRLLSDRFSAERPKGSFSTLEIQRTEQGDSAMYLCASSPPFMSEQFFGPGTRLTVL.

Only a few counts were recorded for this clonotype. V is TRBV12-3 or TRBV12-4 and J is TRBJ1-1, with D perhaps TRBD1 (6 bases). This CDR3 is 16 amino acids long. V was pared by 3 bases and J by 0 bases, with 14 bases between. The CDR3 bases are TGTGCCAGCAGTTTCGGTGAGGGGGTCTTGAACACTGAAGCTTTCTTT. This encodes CASSFGEGVLNTEAFF.

This clonotype has at least ten counts. This chain uses TRBV12-3 or TRBV12-4 with TRBJ2-7; the D gene is possibly TRBD1 (5 bases). The length of the CDR3 is 14 residues. With 6 bases removed from V and 3 bases from J, the gap between germline ends came to 15 bases. The CDR3 nucleotides read TGTGCCAGCAGGGATACAGGTCAGGACTACGAGCAGTACTTC. Translation: CASRDTGQDYEQYF.

A few counts support this clonotype. V gene TRBV7-3 combines with J gene TRBJ2-3; TRBD2 is a possible D gene (5 bases). V was trimmed by 4 bases and J by 1 base, leaving 12 bases between them. Germline values: CDR1 SGHTA, CDR2 FQGTGA. CDR3 length: 15 amino acids. The CDR3 sequence is CASSSPLAGTDTQYF. The CDR3 DNA reads TGTGCCAGCAGCTCACCCCTAGCTGGCACAGATACGCAGTATTTT.

This clonotype was seen a few times. DNA for the CDR3: TGTGCCAGCAAGGCACTCCCAGATACGCAGTATTTT. This gives the protein CASKALPDTQYF. The rearrangement joins TRBV21-1 to TRBJ2-3; the listed D gene, TRBD2, was not tested against the DNA. TRBV21-1 is tagged as a pseudogene. There are 12 residues in the CDR3.

This clonotype was recorded many times. The rearrangement joins TRBV5-1 to TRBJ2-1; 8 nucleotides align to TRBD2. V lost 0 bases to trimming and J lost 2 bases; unmatched junction nucleotides: 4. The CDR3 is made up of 16 amino acids. Germline V gene lookup returns CDR1 SGHRS and CDR2 YFSETQ. CDR3 bases: TGCGCCAGCAGCTTGGTAATAGCGGGACCCTACAATGAGCAGTTCTTC. Translation gives CASSLVIAGPYNEQFF.

This rearrangement joins TRBV19 to TRBJ2-2; 10 bases align to TRBD2. The germline gives CDR1 LNHDA, CDR2 SQIVND (reference sequence). Trimming removed 7 bases from V and 5 bases from J; junction bases left unmatched: 10. This CDR3 has 16 residues. This CDR3 is CASTTLAGVWTGELFF. The CDR3 nucleotides read TGTGCCAGTACTACCCTAGCGGGAGTATGGACCGGGGAGCTGTTTTTT.